Each of the 14 T cell receptor beta chains below was sequenced from the same sample in a study of T cells of healthy individuals. TCRdb processed the 5' RACE reads anew with MiXCR; each CDR3 protein has one entry. The sample records 45,000 to 60,000 distinct CDR3 sequences, roughly 14% being singletons. The receptor set was obtained from a human donor in good health.

This clonotype was recorded many times. The chain has TRBV20-1 and TRBJ2-3, with 8 bases aligning to TRBD2. J was trimmed by 5 bases and V by 6 bases; bases with no gene match: 10. In germline, CDR1 is DFQATT, CDR2 SNEGSKA (reference sequence). The CDR3 extends over 14 amino acids. For the CDR3, the DNA is TGCAGTGCCGCCTCCGGGAGGGAGGGAGATACGCAGTATTTT. It yields the protein CSAASGREGDTQYF.

This clonotype has just a few counts. The rearrangement links TRBV6-5 to TRBJ2-5; a possible D gene is TRBD1 (6 bases). The length of the CDR3 is 14 residues. Germline V gives CDR1 MNHEY, CDR2 SVGAGI. V lost 6 bases, J lost 2 bases, and 13 bases lay in between. As DNA, the CDR3 is TGTGCCAGCAGCCCGACAGGCCTGCAAGAGACCCAGTACTTC. This encodes CASSPTGLQETQYF.

The chain uses TRBV2 and TRBJ1-1; TRBD1 agrees at 7 bases. The junction had 10 bases not matched to a gene; V was cut back by 8 bases and J by 7 bases. From germline, CDR1 is SNHLY and CDR2 FYNNEI. The CDR3 loop spans 13 amino acids. The DNA for the CDR3 is TGTGCCAGCGTCCGACAGGGATTTGGTGAAGCTTTCTTT. Its protein is CASVRQGFGEAFF.

This clonotype appeared many times. The chain links TRBV24-1 to TRBJ1-5; TRBD1 matches 8 bases. The CDR3 contains 19 residues. CDR1 and CDR2 from the germline V gene are KGHDR and SFDVKD. With V trimmed by 4 bases and J by 3 bases, 16 bases remained unmatched. The CDR3 loop reads CATSESAGTGLGANQPQHF. The CDR3 DNA follows: TGTGCCACCAGTGAGTCAGCCGGGACAGGATTAGGTGCCAATCAGCCCCAGCATTTT.

J is TRBJ2-3 and V is TRBV20-1, with 9 bases matching TRBD2. The CDR3 covers 15 residues. The V gene's germline CDR1 is DFQATT and CDR2 SNEGSKA (reference sequence). V gave up 3 bases and J gave up 6 bases; unmatched junction bases: 10. CDR3 bases: TGCAGTGCTAGGGGGTCGGCGGGAGGGACCGATACGCAGTATTTT. This codes for CSARGSAGGTDTQYF.

The gene calls are TRBV30 and TRBJ2-2; 7 bases line up with TRBD1. The ends lost 0 bases at V and 7 bases at J; junction bases unmatched: 5. This CDR3 spans 14 amino acids. Per germline, CDR1 GTSNPN and CDR2 SVGIG (reference sequence). CDR3 region: CAWSVGTESGELFF. DNA for the CDR3: TGTGCCTGGAGTGTAGGGACAGAGAGCGGGGAGCTGTTTTTT.

This clonotype occurred many times. V gene TRBV7-3 combines with J gene TRBJ1-2; D uncertain. The CDR3 totals 16 residues. Trimming stripped 7 bases from V and 6 bases from J, with 24 bases between. The germline V gene encodes CDR1 SGHTA and CDR2 FQGTGA. CDR3 sequence reads: CASTDYDDGERDGYTF. The CDR3 DNA is TGTGCCAGCACCGATTACGACGACGGGGAAAGGGATGGCTACACCTTC.

This clonotype has just a few counts. The rearrangement links TRBV5-1 to TRBJ2-2; D perhaps matches TRBD1 (6 bases). Trimming pared 0 bases from V and 4 bases from J, leaving 13 bases between. Germline CDR1 reads SGHRS; CDR2 reads YFSETQ. The CDR3 loop spans 16 amino acids. CDR3: CASSLAQGMGTGELFF. The DNA for the CDR3 is TGCGCCAGCAGCTTGGCCCAGGGGATGGGCACCGGGGAGCTGTTTTTT.

The chain uses TRBV30 and TRBJ1-1; no reliable D call. CDR3 length: 11 residues. V was shortened by 2 bases and J by 8 bases, with 9 bases between the two germline ends. Germline assignment: CDR1 GTSNPN and CDR2 SVGIG (reference sequence). CDR3 nucleotides: TGTGCCTGGAGTAATCAGGCCGAAGCTTTCTTT. Its protein product is CAWSNQAEAFF.

The V and J genes are TRBV7-9 and TRBJ2-7; 13 nucleotides agree with TRBD2. The CDR3 totals 16 residues. The J segment lost 5 bases and the V segment lost 3 bases, leaving 7 bases of the junction unmatched. CDR1 and CDR2 from the germline V gene are SEHNR and FQNEAQ (reference sequence). The CDR3 DNA follows: TGTGCCAGCAGCTTCTCGACTAGCGGGAGGCTGGACGAGCAGTACTTC. Amino acids: CASSFSTSGRLDEQYF.

This clonotype was picked up many times. This chain links TRBV27 with TRBJ2-1; D uncertain. Trimming left V 4 bases short and J 0 bases short, with 4 bases between. The CDR3 length is 13 residues. Germline V gives CDR1 MNHEY, CDR2 SMNVEV (reference sequence). In nucleotides, the CDR3 is TGTGCCAGCAGTTCGGGCTCCTACAATGAGCAGTTCTTC. It specifies CASSSGSYNEQFF.

The sample holds many counts of this clonotype. The chain combines TRBV10-3 with TRBJ1-5, with D perhaps TRBD1 (6 bases). The length of the CDR3 is 16 residues. Trimming took 0 bases from V and 7 from J, leaving 16 bases between them. Germline values: CDR1 ENHRY, CDR2 SYGVKD. This CDR3 reads CAISESETGFGQPQHF. CDR3 nucleotides: TGTGCCATCAGTGAGTCCGAGACAGGATTTGGGCAGCCCCAGCATTTT.

This clonotype was detected only a few times. The CDR3 DNA follows: TGCAGTGCTAAGATGGAAACGGGGGGGCCCGAGCGGAACGAGCAGTACTTC. Its protein is CSAKMETGGPERNEQYF. The chain joins TRBV20-1 to TRBJ2-7; 8 nucleotides line up with TRBD2. V lost 4 bases, J lost 5 bases, and 19 bases stayed unmatched. The CDR3 consists of 17 residues. Germline CDR1 is DFQATT and CDR2 is SNEGSKA (reference sequence).

The V and J genes are TRBV12-3 or TRBV12-4 and TRBJ2-1; TRBD2 agrees at 7 bases. The trim removed 5 bases at V and 10 bases at J, leaving 17 bases unmatched. This CDR3 has 16 residues. The CDR3 sequence: CASSQGPLGTNGEQFF. The CDR3 DNA is TGTGCCAGCAGTCAGGGACCCCTGGGGACTAATGGGGAGCAGTTCTTC.